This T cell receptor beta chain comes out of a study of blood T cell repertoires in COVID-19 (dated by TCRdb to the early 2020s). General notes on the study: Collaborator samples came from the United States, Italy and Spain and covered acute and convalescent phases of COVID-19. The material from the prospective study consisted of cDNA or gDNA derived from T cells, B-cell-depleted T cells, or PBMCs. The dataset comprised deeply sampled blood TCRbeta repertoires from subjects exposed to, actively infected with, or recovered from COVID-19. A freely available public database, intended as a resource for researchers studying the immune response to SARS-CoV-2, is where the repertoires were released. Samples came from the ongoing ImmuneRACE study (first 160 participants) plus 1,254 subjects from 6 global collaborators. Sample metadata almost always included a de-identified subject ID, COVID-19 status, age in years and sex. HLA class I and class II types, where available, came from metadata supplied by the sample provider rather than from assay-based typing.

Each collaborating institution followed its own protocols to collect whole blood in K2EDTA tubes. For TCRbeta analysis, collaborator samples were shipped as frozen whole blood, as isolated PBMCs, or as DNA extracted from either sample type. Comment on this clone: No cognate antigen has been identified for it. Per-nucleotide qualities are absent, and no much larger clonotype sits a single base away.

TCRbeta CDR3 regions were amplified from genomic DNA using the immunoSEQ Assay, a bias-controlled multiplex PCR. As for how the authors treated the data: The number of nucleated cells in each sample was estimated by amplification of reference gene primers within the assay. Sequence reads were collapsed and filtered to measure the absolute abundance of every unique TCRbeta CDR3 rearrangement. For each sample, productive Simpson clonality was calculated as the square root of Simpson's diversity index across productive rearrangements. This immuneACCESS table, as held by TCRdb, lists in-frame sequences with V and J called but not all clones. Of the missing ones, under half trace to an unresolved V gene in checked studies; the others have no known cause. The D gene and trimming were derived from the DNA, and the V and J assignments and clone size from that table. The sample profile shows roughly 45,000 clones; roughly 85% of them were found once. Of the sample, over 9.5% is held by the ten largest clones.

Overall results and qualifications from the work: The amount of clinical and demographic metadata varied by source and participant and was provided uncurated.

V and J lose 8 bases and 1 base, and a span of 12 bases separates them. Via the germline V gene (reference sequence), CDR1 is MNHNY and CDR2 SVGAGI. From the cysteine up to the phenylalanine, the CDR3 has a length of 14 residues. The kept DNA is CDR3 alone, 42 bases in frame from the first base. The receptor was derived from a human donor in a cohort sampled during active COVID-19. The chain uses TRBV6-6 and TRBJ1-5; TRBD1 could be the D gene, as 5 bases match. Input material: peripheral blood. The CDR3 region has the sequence CASRLGGSNQPQHF. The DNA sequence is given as TGTGCCAGCCGTTTGGGGGGAAGCAATCAGCCCCAGCATTTT.